This TCR beta chain appears in the sequencing data of a study of Graves' ophthalmopathy and Graves' hyperthyroidism. Study-wide background: The authors collected peripheral blood at initial diagnosis, before any treatment.

Investigators amplified TCR beta CDR3 regions from RNA transcripts. HTBI primers were used in a first-round RT-PCR, which preceded a second-round multiplex PCR. TCRdb redid the calling of the multiplex PCR reads with MiXCR, one entry per CDR3 protein. The sample lists a few hundred thousand distinct CDR3 sequences, about 16% occurring once. The diagnosis was founded upon clinical symptoms, serum thyroxine, TRAb, thyroid ultrasound and orbital computed tomography. V dropped 7 bases and J dropped 0 bases, with 9 bases sitting between them. The CDR3 is 14 amino acids. Input material: peripheral blood. This TCR came from a woman aged 18 to 35 with stable Graves' hyperthyroidism. The rearrangement links TRBV12-3 or TRBV12-4 to TRBJ2-2; the D is unclear. CDR3 nucleotides: TGTGCCAGCACTAAGAGCGCGAACACCGGGGAGCTGTTTTTT. It translates to CASTKSANTGELFF.